The sequence of this T cell receptor beta chain was determined in a study of T cell responses to AZD1222 COVID-19 vaccine. General observations from the study: The sample set comprised mostly white British donors with more females, and clonal diversity was possibly underestimated. Vaccine-related CD4 TCRs covered spike, predominating at 160-218 and 743-854. Breadth and depth of Spike-specific TCRs rose after two AZD1222 doses. At baseline, just five or six AZD1222 recipients tested seropositive.

Points on this clone: What it binds is not known. Compared with germline, one end of the junction differs, possibly owing to a read error.

The assay was immunoSEQ multiplex PCR, and TCRdb's table has in-frame clones only and misses some. Of some 150,000 clones in the sample, under 95% were seen once. CDR1 and CDR2 (germline): SGHTA, FQGNSA. The CDR3 runs to 14 residues. This specimen was peripheral blood, taken on day 0 of AZD1222 vaccination. The clonotype comes from an adult in good health. V is TRBV7-2 and J is TRBJ1-5, with D uncertain. This CDR3 is CASSRWAMNQPQHF. DNA for the CDR3: TGTGCTAGCAGTCGATGGGCGATGAATCAGCCCCAGCATTTT. Full variable domain (missing parts from reference TRBV7-2 and TRBJ1-5): GAGVSQSPSNKVTEKGKDVELRCDPISGHTALYWYRQSLGQGLEFLIYFQGNSAPDKSGLPSDRFSAERTGGSVSTLTIQRTQQEDSAVYLCASSRWAMNQPQHFGDGTRLSIL.